A selection of T cell receptor beta chains follows, all from one sample in a study of technical replicates of blood from several donors. Sequencing used immunoSEQ multiplex PCR; TCRdb keeps in-frame clones, though not all of them. The sample contains nearly 70,000 clones, around 94% of which appear only once. The source material was T cells isolated from PBMCs. These receptors all come from a human donor in good health. Both conserved end residues are trimmed from each CDR3.

v_gene	j_gene	CDR3aa
TRBV4-1	TRBJ2-7	ASSQESGLYEQY
TRBV11-2	TRBJ1-2	ASSLSGELGYT
TRBV19	TRBJ2-1	ASSTPLYNEQF
TRBV27	TRBJ1-2	ASRSEGAGYT
TRBV11-3	TRBJ2-7	ASSLKQDYEQY
TRBV4-1	TRBJ2-5	ASSQGTEQETQY
TRBV19	TRBJ2-7	ASSINDRVSYEQY
TRBV27	TRBJ2-7	ASSLKADIYEQY
TRBV7-9	TRBJ2-3	ASSLDLAGTDTQY
TRBV11-3	TRBJ2-3	ASRGLATDTQY
TRBV5-6	TRBJ2-7	ASSLDRSYEQY